These 21 T cell receptor beta chains were all obtained from the same sample, sequenced in a study of blood T cell repertoires in COVID-19. TCRdb's table, derived via immunoSEQ multiplex PCR, lists solely in-frame clones and lacks some. The sample shows more than 150,000 clones, almost 80% of them seen only once. The specimen sequenced was peripheral blood. The receptors here all came from a man aged 55 to 70 with active or convalescent COVID-19.

V is TRBV28 and J is TRBJ2-7; TRBD2 matches 14 bases. With 5 bases clipped from V and 4 bases from J, the junction kept 4 bases outside the gene matches. Looked up from germline, CDR1 is MDHEN and CDR2 is SYDVKM. The CDR3 is 15 amino acids. This chain's CDR3 is CASSLGTSGRYEQYF. The CDR3 nucleotides are TGTGCCAGCAGTCTTGGGACTAGCGGGAGATACGAGCAGTACTTC.

The rearrangement links TRBV2 to TRBJ2-7; 9 bases map to TRBD1. The germline V gene encodes CDR1 SNHLY and CDR2 FYNNEI. Trimming removed 6 bases from V and 3 bases from J; junction bases left unmatched: 3. CDR3 length: 13 residues. CDR3: CASRGTGSYEQYF. DNA of the CDR3: TGTGCCAGCAGGGGGACAGGGAGCTACGAGCAGTACTTC.

This clone was detected once. The genes are TRBV5-4 and TRBJ2-7, with a possible D match to TRBD2 (8 bases). V dropped 4 bases and J dropped 3 bases, with 20 bases sitting between them. This CDR3 has 16 amino acids. Germline loops: CDR1 SGHNT, CDR2 YYREEE (reference sequence). The CDR3 protein is CASSPGGGQTYYEQYF. For the CDR3, the DNA is TGTGCCAGCAGCCCCGGGGGGGGACAGACCTACTACGAGCAGTACTTC.

The genes are TRBV6-5 and TRBJ2-7, with D hard to call. CDR1 and CDR2 (germline): MNHEY, SVGAGI. Trimming shortened V by 0 bases and J by 9 bases, and 6 bases separated the two germline ends. This CDR3 has 11 residues. The CDR3 nucleotides read TGTGCCAGCAGTTACTCCGGCGGGCAGTACTTC. Translated: CASSYSGGQYF.

V is TRBV27 and J is TRBJ2-1; a possible D gene is TRBD2 (5 bases). Trimming cost V 4 bases and J 7 bases, with 23 bases left between them. This CDR3 region has 17 residues. Germline CDR1 reads MNHEY; CDR2 reads SMNVEV (reference sequence). This CDR3 reads CASSSRADGGRRNEQFF. The CDR3 region has the DNA TGTGCCAGCAGTTCGCGGGCGGATGGCGGTCGGCGGAATGAGCAGTTCTTC.

Remarks on this clone: Within the sample, other DNA sequences also encode this same CDR3. This rearrangement joins TRBV21-1 to TRBJ2-7; TRBD2 reflects the table's D call only, with no check against the DNA. TRBV21-1 is a known pseudogene. The CDR3 spans 14 residues. The CDR3 nucleotides read TGTGCCAGCAGCACCGGACTAGCGGGAGTCGAGCAATACTTC. It encodes CASSTGLAGVEQYF.

J is TRBJ1-2 and V is TRBV19, with D possibly TRBD1 on 6 matching bases. Germline V gene lookup returns CDR1 LNHDA and CDR2 SQIVND (reference sequence). Trimming took off 11 bases at V and 2 bases at J, with 21 bases between the two ends. CDR3 size: 15 residues. The DNA of the CDR3 is TGTGCCGGAGACGCTTCCGGGACAAAGAACTATGGCTACACCTTC. This sequence encodes CAGDASGTKNYGYTF.

This clone occurred a few times. The chain links TRBV4-1 to TRBJ2-7; tentative D call: TRBD2 (6 bases). Trimming removed 1 base from V and 4 bases from J, with 14 bases in between. The CDR3 is made up of 15 amino acids. Germline V gives CDR1 MGHRA, CDR2 YSYEKL. The CDR3 reads CASSQGQRGLYEQYF. The CDR3 region has the DNA TGCGCCAGCAGCCAAGGTCAGAGGGGACTGTACGAGCAGTACTTC.

V usage is TRBV6-4 and J usage is TRBJ2-2, with D possibly TRBD2 on 5 matching bases. The CDR3 is made up of 13 amino acids. Germline lookup yields CDR1 MRHNA and CDR2 SNTAGT. V lost 5 bases to trimming and J lost 4 bases, with 8 bases between them. Here the CDR3 reads CASSRAGTGELFF. Here the CDR3 DNA reads TGTGCCAGCAGTCGTGCGGGCACCGGGGAGCTGTTTTTT.

The J gene is TRBJ1-5, the V gene TRBV15, with TRBD1 matching over 8 bases. CDR3 length: 15 residues. J gave up 7 bases and V 3 bases, and 8 bases lay outside the gene matches. The germline V gene has CDR1 LNHNV and CDR2 YYDKDF (reference sequence). The CDR3: CATSRLAGGDQPQHF. DNA for the CDR3: TGTGCCACCAGCAGGTTGGCAGGGGGCGACCAGCCCCAGCATTTT.

In this sample, this clone turned up a few times. A read error may explain this, as a much larger clone is one base away. The chain links TRBV11-2 to TRBJ2-7; the match to TRBD1 covers 12 bases. The CDR3 length is 14 residues. Germline V gives CDR1 SGHAT, CDR2 FQNNGV. Trimming removed 3 bases from V and 7 bases from J; junction bases left unmatched: 4. CDR3 residues: CASSLGTGGYEQYF. Here the CDR3 DNA reads TGTGCCAGCAGCTTGGGGACAGGGGGCTATGAGCAGTACTTC.

The chain links TRBV5-1 to TRBJ1-5; 12 bases match TRBD1. CDR3 length: 15 residues. Germline CDR1 reads SGHRS; CDR2 reads YFSETQ. V trimming: 4 bases; J trimming: 6 bases; junction bases outside the gene matches: 5. For the CDR3, the DNA is TGCGCCAGCAGCCCGGGACAGGGGGCAAGTCAGCCCCAGCATTTT. Encoded protein: CASSPGQGASQPQHF.

The rearrangement links TRBV7-6 to TRBJ2-7, with TRBD2 matching over 10 bases. Germline V lookup: CDR1 SGHVS, CDR2 FNYEAQ. With V trimmed by 5 bases and J by 4 bases, 5 bases remained unmatched. This CDR3 is 14 amino acids long. CDR3 DNA sequence: TGTGCCAGCAGCGGGGGGACTAGCGCTTACGAGCAGTACTTC. Its protein product is CASSGGTSAYEQYF.

There are a few counts of this clone. The chain couples TRBV10-3 to TRBJ1-1, with unresolved D. Deletions cut 1 base from V and 7 bases from J, with 7 bases between. Germline values: CDR1 ENHRY, CDR2 SYGVKD. This CDR3 is built from 12 residues. CDR3 in amino acids: CAISELSHEAFF. As DNA, the CDR3 is TGTGCCATCAGTGAGTTGAGCCATGAAGCTTTCTTT.

The chain combines TRBV6-4 with TRBJ1-2, with a weak D call TRBD1 (6 bases). The CDR3 is made up of 14 amino acids. With 3 bases removed from V and 8 bases from J, the gap between germline ends came to 16 bases. Per the germline V gene, CDR1 is MRHNA and CDR2 is SNTAGT. The CDR3 reads CASSDYGQLVGYTF. As DNA, the CDR3 is TGTGCCAGCAGTGATTACGGACAGTTGGTGGGCTACACCTTC.

J is TRBJ1-5 and V is TRBV19, with a tentative D call TRBD1 (5 bases). CDR3 length equals 15 residues. V shed 6 bases and J shed 7 bases, with 19 bases lying between them. Germline V lookup: CDR1 LNHDA, CDR2 SQIVND (reference sequence). The CDR3 DNA reads as TGTGCCAGTAGCCTCAGGAGCGGGGGGAGACAGCCCCAGCATTTT. Amino acid sequence: CASSLRSGGRQPQHF.

The J gene is TRBJ2-7, the V gene TRBV5-1, with a tentative D call TRBD2 (5 bases). The CDR3 is made up of 16 amino acids. V dropped 4 bases and J dropped 1 base, with 18 bases sitting between them. Germline loops: CDR1 SGHRS, CDR2 YFSETQ. CDR3 residues: CASSLSGVGSSYEQYF. The CDR3 DNA reads as TGCGCCAGCAGCCTATCCGGGGTCGGTAGTTCCTACGAGCAGTACTTC.

The CDR3 DNA is TGTGCCAGCCACAGGGCCTCCTACAATGAGCAGTTCTTC. Translating it yields CASHRASYNEQFF. The chain recombines TRBV6-5 with TRBJ2-1, with D tentatively TRBD1 (6 bases). The CDR3 has 13 amino acids. V was trimmed by 8 bases and J by 0 bases, leaving 8 bases between them. Germline values: CDR1 MNHEY, CDR2 SVGAGI.

The J gene is TRBJ1-4, the V gene TRBV18; the D gene is possibly TRBD1 (6 bases). Germline V CDR1 and CDR2: KGHSH, LQKENI. There are 17 residues in the CDR3. The ends were cut back, 0 bases at V and 8 bases at J, with 19 bases in the middle. The CDR3 loop is CASSPPFISGAPEKLFF. The CDR3 coding sequence is TGTGCCAGCTCACCACCGTTCATTTCAGGGGCCCCGGAAAAACTGTTTTTT.

This clone has just a few counts. The chain carries TRBV3-1 (or the pseudogene TRBV3-2) and TRBJ2-7; 9 bases fit TRBD1. The V segment lost 4 bases and the J segment 6 bases; nucleotides outside the gene matches: 13. Germline assignment: CDR1 LGHDT and CDR2 YNNKEL (reference sequence). The CDR3 loop spans 16 amino acids. CDR3: CASSLPVGTGLSEQYF. CDR3 sequence (DNA): TGTGCCAGCAGCCTTCCCGTTGGGACAGGGTTAAGCGAGCAGTACTTC.

The chain links TRBV11-3 to TRBJ2-2; 15 positions agree with TRBD2. This CDR3 has 18 residues. Trimming cost V 5 bases and J 0 bases; bases outside gene matches: 4. CDR1 is SGHNT, CDR2 YENEEA, per germline. This chain's CDR3 is CASSPWTSGRANTGELFF. CDR3 coding DNA: TGTGCCAGCAGCCCCTGGACTAGCGGGAGGGCGAACACCGGGGAGCTGTTTTTT.